A selection of T cell receptor beta chains follows, all from one sample in a study of radiation and T cells in renal cell carcinoma. Only in-frame clones appear in the TCRdb table, and some are missing; sequencing was by immunoSEQ multiplex PCR. The sample yields fewer than 9,000 clones, about 61% seen once. This specimen was tumor tissue, taken from a patient whose treatment was nephrectomy without radiotherapy. The receptors were sampled from a woman aged 70-85 years with renal cell carcinoma. CDR3s include the opening cysteine and the closing phenylalanine or tryptophan. D genes are given only for firm matches. Expanded clones get a size class; other rows say once, few or many, or leave the size out.

j_gene,v_gene,abundance,d_gene,CDR3aa,CDR3nt
TRBJ1-6,TRBV19,few,-,CASSNSGGTYNSPLHF,TGTGCCAGTAGTAACTCGGGGGGCACCTATAATTCACCCCTCCACTTT
TRBJ2-1,TRBV9,-,TRBD2,CASSVDSGGAEDEQFF,TGTGCCAGCAGCGTAGATAGCGGGGGGGCCGAGGATGAGCAGTTCTTC
TRBJ2-1,TRBV7-2,-,-,CASSWGPGEQFF,TGTGCCAGCAGCTGGGGCCCTGGTGAGCAGTTCTTC
TRBJ1-3,TRBV29-1,-,-,CSALMHGNTIYF,TGCAGCGCGCTGATGCATGGAAACACCATATATTTT
TRBJ1-2,TRBV9,few,-,CASSVEASPLGYTF,TGTGCCAGCAGCGTAGAAGCCAGCCCGTTGGGCTACACCTTC
TRBJ2-3,TRBV5-4,-,-,CASSLAKKRGSGDTQYF,TGTGCCAGCAGCTTGGCCAAAAAACGCGGGTCGGGAGATACGCAGTATTTT
TRBJ1-1,TRBV7-9,-,TRBD1,CASSSTRQGKTEAFF,TGTGCCAGCAGCTCCACACGACAGGGAAAGACTGAAGCTTTCTTT
TRBJ1-1,TRBV10-2,-,-,CASGFTGVNTEAFF,TGCGCCAGCGGCTTCACGGGCGTGAATACTGAAGCTTTCTTT
TRBJ2-5,TRBV7-9,few,-,CASSLDTGETQYF,TGTGCCAGCAGCCTAGATACGGGGGAGACCCAGTACTTC
TRBJ2-7,TRBV6-1,-,-,CASTPGAQVDYEQYF,TGTGCCAGCACCCCCGGGGCCCAGGTGGACTACGAGCAGTACTTC